This TCR beta chain originates from a study of T cells in Graves' hyperthyroidism and ophthalmopathy (dated by TCRdb to between 2017 and 2020). General notes on the study: Peripheral blood samples were taken at the time of initial diagnosis, prior to any treatment. To identify TCR V-J signatures that set the groups apart, the researchers used a discovery cohort of 90 to 100 patients, made up of under 50 with Graves' ophthalmopathy and 55 to 65 with stable Graves' hyperthyroidism. Whether ophthalmopathy could be predicted prospectively was tested in an independent validation cohort made up of under 20 hyperthyroidism patients plus 17 patients who later progressed to ophthalmopathy. The 100 discovery patients were randomly divided into training and test sets at a 7:3 ratio. Thyroid tissue and blood T-cell repertoires from roughly 6 Graves' hyperthyroidism patients were also compared in the study. After sampling, hyperthyroidism patients received methimazole starting at 30 mg daily, and ophthalmopathy patients received high-dose intravenous methylprednisolone. The paper describes TCR Vbeta CDR3 sequencing of 135 peripheral blood samples, made up of around 41 ophthalmopathy patients, some 76 hyperthyroidism patients and roughly 17 progressor patients.

Results and caveats for the whole study, not just this receptor: Most expanded thyroid clonotypes (frequency above 0.001) were also detected in blood, suggesting blood repertoires may reflect thyroid immune responses. Sample size was not statistically predetermined, and blinding of investigators to group allocation was not performed. A model built on a 13 V-J signature distinguished ophthalmopathy from stable hyperthyroidism, reaching approximately 89% sensitivity and 81% to 83% specificity in cross-validation and 80%/75% in testing. In validation, the model predicted progression to ophthalmopathy with 55% to 71% sensitivity and about 73% specificity, a median of approximately 6.7 months before onset.

A patient counted as having stable Graves' hyperthyroidism if no progression to ophthalmopathy occurred over 18 months of follow-up. Hyperthyroidism patients were newly diagnosed, had a disease duration of under 2 months, and were aged 18 to 65 years. Any patient with an uncontrolled infection, another autoimmune disease, pregnancy or lactation was excluded. Diagnoses relied on clinical symptoms, serum thyroxine and TRAb, thyroid ultrasound and orbital computed tomography. Ficoll-Paque density gradient centrifugation was used to isolate PBMCs from 10 ml of fresh peripheral blood. Total RNA was extracted using Trizol reagent, and RNA quality was assessed on an Agilent 2100 Bioanalyzer. This clonotype was seen more than once but under ten times. Its antigen is currently not known. Base qualities are missing; no much larger clone stands one base away. The TCR beta CDR3 regions were amplified from RNA transcripts. A first-round RT-PCR of the TCR CDR3 used the HTBI primer set with the Qiagen OneStep RT-PCR kit. Libraries were constructed in a second round of multiplex PCR, after which size selection and purification were performed. Libraries were sequenced paired-end with 100 bp reads on an Illumina HiSeq2000. From the authors' description of their analysis: SOAPnuke was used to process the raw data, removing reads that contained adapters or uncalled bases, had a mean Phred below 15, or lacked an exact match to the constant primer or identifier. COPE v1.2.5 was used to merge the high-quality paired reads, and each unique nucleotide sequence was defined as a clonotype. MiTCR v1.1 was used to align clonotypes to the IMGT TRBV, TRBD and TRBJ reference segments. Only V-J combinations with frequency above 0.0001, covering 99% to 99.2% of repertoires, were analysed. The TCS score was defined as F50 (clonal expansion) divided by E x V (chaos), with BLOSUM62-based TCRdist calculated between CDR3 peptides within each V-J. Welch's t-statistics and random forest reduced 500 to 550 V-J features to 10 to 15, which were used in a naive Bayes classifier (R e1071). TCRdb reprocessing: public reads trimmed at Q25 with fastp, clones called with MiXCR, in-frame beta chains kept. All rows with the same CDR3 protein become a single entry with the most common DNA and genes. The V and J calls and clone size are TCRdb's, not the authors'. This sample has about 210,000 distinct CDR3 sequences in its table, and 17% of those were observed once. Roughly 50% of the sample comes from the top ten.

V ends up 5 bases short and J 7 bases short, with an unmatched junction base count of 8. The CDR3 goes from the cysteine to the phenylalanine over 16 residues. Only CDR3 DNA remains: 48 bases, in frame from the first base. The germline V gene (reference sequence) sets CDR1 to MNHEY and CDR2 to SMNVEV. This TCR was recovered from a man aged 45-65 years with Graves' hyperthyroidism. Here the chain combines TRBV27 and TRBJ2-1, with 13 central nucleotides matching TRBD2. The sample taken for sequencing was blood. The CDR3 region reads CASSPSLAGGGNEQFF. The sequenced DNA is TGTGCCAGCAGTCCCTCACTAGCGGGAGGGGGTAATGAGCAGTTCTTC.